This T cell receptor (beta chain) was identified in a study of blood T cells in healthy people across ages. Alongside a J-beta primer mix, a sample-barcoded 5' primer served in a second PCR lasting about 7 to 11 cycles. Using its own MiXCR run on the 5' RACE reads, TCRdb lists one record per CDR3 protein. The sample lists approximately 400,000 distinct CDR3 sequences, 50% to 60% seen once, with around 49% in the top ten. Germline V CDR1 and CDR2: SGHDN, FVKESK. V lost 4 bases to trimming and J lost 3 bases, with 6 bases between them. This CDR3 has 12 residues. The clonotype comes from a man in his sixties in good health. Sequences were obtained from blood. V gene TRBV14 combines with J gene TRBJ1-2; D perhaps matches TRBD1 (5 bases). The CDR3 DNA is TGTGCCAGCAGCCGACAGCACTATGGCTACACCTTC. Its translation: CASSRQHYGYTF.